This TCR beta chain was profiled in a study of blood T cell repertoires in COVID-19 (dated by TCRdb to 2018 to 2021). Study-level background: Collaborator samples came from the United States, Italy and Spain and covered acute and convalescent phases of COVID-19. Sample metadata almost always included a de-identified subject ID, COVID-19 status, age in years and sex. HLA class I and class II types, where available, came from metadata supplied by the sample provider rather than from assay-based typing. The dataset comprised deeply sampled blood TCRbeta repertoires from subjects exposed to, actively infected with, or recovered from COVID-19. The repertoires were released in a freely available public database meant as a resource for research on the immune response to SARS-CoV-2. The material from the prospective study consisted of cDNA or gDNA derived from T cells, B-cell-depleted T cells, or PBMCs. The samples were drawn from the first 160 participants of the ongoing ImmuneRACE study and from more than 1,000 subjects provided by 6 global collaborators. What the work shows at the level of the full study, not this receptor alone: The amount of clinical and demographic metadata varied by source and participant and was provided uncurated.

Each collaborating institution followed its own protocols to collect whole blood in K2EDTA tubes. For TCRbeta analysis, collaborators shipped samples in one of three forms: frozen whole blood, isolated PBMCs, or DNA extracted from either of those sample types. The CDR3 runs 16 residues from the cysteine to the phenylalanine. Kept here is only the CDR3 DNA, which spans 48 bases and is read in frame from base 1. V has 0 bases trimmed and J has 4 bases trimmed; junction bases matching no gene number 8. Sequences KGHSH (CDR1) and LQKENI (CDR2) are obtained from the germline V gene. TCRbeta CDR3 regions were amplified from genomic DNA using the immunoSEQ Assay, a bias-controlled multiplex PCR. The authors processed their data as follows. The number of nucleated cells in each sample was estimated by amplification of reference gene primers within the assay. To quantify the absolute abundance of each unique TCRbeta CDR3 rearrangement, sequence reads were collapsed and filtered. For each sample, productive Simpson clonality was calculated by taking the square root of Simpson's diversity index across productive rearrangements. The clones in this table, taken by TCRdb from immuneACCESS, are in-frame only. Not every clone is retained; where verified, under half of the shortfall comes from an unresolved V gene, and the cause of the rest is unknown. The V and J calls and clone size were taken over from that table, and D and trimming were inferred from the DNA. Recorded for this sample are around 230,000 clones; around 88% of them occurred a single time. The top ten hold 8% to 10% of the sample.

With regard to this clone: The antigen it binds to is not known. Base qualities are not at hand, and no much larger clone is one base apart.

What was sequenced was peripheral blood. This receptor was identified in a woman between 45 and 60 years old with acute or convalescent COVID-19. The receptor chain draws on TRBV18 and TRBJ2-5; TRBD2 aligns with 7 central bases. The DNA sequence is as follows: TGTGCCAGCTCACCACCAGGGACTACCCGTAGAGAGACCCAGTACTTC. Its translation is CASSPPGTTRRETQYF.